Below are 5 T cell receptor beta chains sequenced from a single sample in a study of T cells in Graves' hyperthyroidism and ophthalmopathy (dated 2019 in TCRdb). The library came from multiplex PCR. Sequencing instrument: Illumina HiSeq 2000. The TCR beta CDR3 regions were amplified from RNA transcripts. For the first round of RT-PCR on the TCR CDR3, the HTBI primer set was used together with the Qiagen OneStep RT-PCR kit. In-frame beta chains were kept once TCRdb had trimmed the public reads at Q25 with fastp and called clones with MiXCR. Rows merge per CDR3 protein into single entries with the most common DNA and genes. In all, the sample holds hundreds of thousands of distinct CDR3 sequences, and more than 30% of those were seen once. More than 7% of the sample comes from the top ten. Sequenced sample: blood. These receptors were obtained from a man between 18 and 29 years old with Graves' hyperthyroidism.

This clonotype was seen repeatedly, ten times or more. This chain uses TRBV7-6 with TRBJ1-3; 7 nucleotides line up with TRBD1. The CDR3 totals 15 residues. Germline-derived CDR1 and CDR2 are SGHVS and FNYEAQ. The V and J ends lost 1 base and 5 bases, in that order; junction bases with no gene match: 5. The CDR3 sequence is CASSLGRDSRNTIYF. Here the CDR3 DNA reads TGTGCCAGCAGCTTAGGCCGGGACAGTCGAAACACCATATATTTT.

This clonotype was observed at least ten times. The rearrangement links TRBV7-2 to TRBJ1-4; D not certain. CDR1 SGHTA and CDR2 FQGNSA come from the germline V gene. Trimming took off 3 bases at V and 4 bases at J, with 3 bases between the two ends. The CDR3 consists of 12 residues. CDR3 region: CASSFFNEKLFF. DNA of the CDR3: TGTGCCAGCAGCTTCTTTAATGAAAAACTGTTTTTT.

On this clonotype: Given the absence of the conserved phenylalanine or tryptophan at the CDR3 end, a read error is likely. The limits of the CDR3 on the DNA are not certain, so only TCRdb's listed CDR3 is given. V usage is TRBV6-1 and J usage is TRBJ1-3. Germline-derived CDR1 and CDR2 are MNHNS and SASEGT. The CDR3 spans 9 amino acids, including both terminal residues. Here the CDR3 reads CASSEAGLA.

This chain joins TRBV10-3 and TRBJ1-5; 8 positions match TRBD1. The trim removed 10 bases at V and 2 bases at J, leaving 10 bases unmatched. The CDR3 spans 15 residues. The V gene's germline CDR1 is ENHRY and CDR2 SYGVKD. CDR3 amino acids: CASESLTGGNQPQHF. The DNA for the CDR3 is TGTGCCAGCGAAAGCCTGACAGGGGGCAATCAGCCCCAGCATTTT.

V is TRBV2 and J is TRBJ2-7; 8 bases are shared with TRBD1. The junction had 8 bases not matched to a gene; V was cut back by 7 bases and J by 9 bases. This CDR3 region has 12 residues. CDR1 and CDR2 from the germline V gene are SNHLY and FYNNEI. The CDR3 is CASISGGMRQYF. CDR3 nucleotides: TGTGCCAGCATCTCAGGGGGCATGAGGCAGTACTTC.